Presented here are 24 T cell receptor beta chains from one specimen sequenced in a study of cytotoxic CD8 clonotypes in ibrutinib-treated CLL. Data came from immunoSEQ multiplex PCR; TCRdb stores just in-frame clones and leaves some out. The table shows some 150,000 clones, with roughly three quarters occurring only once. The starting material was PBMCs, obtained after 24 months of ibrutinib treatment. The receptors shown here come from a human donor with chronic lymphocytic leukemia.

The chain is built from TRBV7-9 and TRBJ1-4; D call uncertain. CDR3 size: 13 residues. CDR1 SEHNR and CDR2 FQNEAQ come from the germline V gene (reference sequence). V was cut by 3 bases and J by 4 bases, with 6 bases left in between. CDR3 residues: CASSFLGNEKLFF. As DNA, the CDR3 is TGTGCCAGCAGCTTTCTGGGTAATGAAAAACTGTTTTTT.

The rearrangement links TRBV7-9 to TRBJ1-2, with 7 bases lining up with TRBD1. The CDR3 is 14 amino acids. V was clipped by 5 bases and J by 8 bases; unmatched bases: 11. The germline V gene encodes CDR1 SEHNR and CDR2 FQNEAQ (reference sequence). CDR3 DNA sequence: TGTGCCAGCAGCCCGTGGGACAGCCCAGAGGGCTACACCTTC. This codes for CASSPWDSPEGYTF. Full variable domain (rest looked up from reference TRBV7-9 and TRBJ1-2): DTGVSQNPRHKITKRGQNVTFRCDPISEHNRLYWYRQTLGQGPEFLTYFQNEAQLEKSRLLSDRFSAERPKGSFSTLEIQRTEQGDSAMYLCASSPWDSPEGYTFGSGTRLTVV.

The chain employs TRBV7-2 and TRBJ2-1, with D maybe TRBD1 (6 bases). CDR3 length: 14 amino acids. The germline V and J ends were trimmed by 5 bases and 6 bases, with 14 bases remaining between them. Germline V gene lookup returns CDR1 SGHTA and CDR2 FQGNSA. The chain's CDR3 is CASSPYTGSNEQFF. The CDR3 DNA reads as TGTGCCAGCAGCCCATACACAGGGAGCAATGAGCAGTTCTTC.

The chain uses TRBV6-5 and TRBJ2-2, with D tentatively TRBD1 (6 bases). This CDR3 is 16 amino acids long. V lost 1 base and J lost 4, with 13 bases in between. The germline CDR1 and CDR2 sequences are MNHEY and SVGAGI. CDR3: CASSYWAGASTGELFF. CDR3 sequence (DNA): TGTGCCAGCAGTTACTGGGCAGGGGCCTCCACCGGGGAGCTGTTTTTT.

The chain links TRBV18 to TRBJ2-4; TRBD2 matches at 7 bases. The germline gives CDR1 KGHSH, CDR2 LQKENI. The CDR3 spans 13 residues. Trimming removed 6 bases from V and 5 bases from J; junction bases left unmatched: 4. CDR3 region: CASSLAGENIQYF. Written as DNA, the CDR3 is TGTGCCAGCTCGCTCGCGGGGGAAAACATTCAGTACTTC.

The table lists this clone with a few counts. The CDR3: CASSQERGRARETQYF. The CDR3 DNA reads TGCGCCAGCAGCCAAGAAAGGGGGAGGGCCAGAGAGACCCAGTACTTC. The V call is TRBV4-3, the J call TRBJ2-5, with D possibly being TRBD2 (7 bases). From germline, CDR1 is LGHNA and CDR2 YSLEER. Trimming cost V 0 bases and J 4 bases, with 15 bases left between them. There are 16 residues in the CDR3.

This rearrangement joins TRBV10-3 to TRBJ2-5, with D maybe TRBD1 (6 bases). V was cut by 6 bases and J by 2 bases, with 13 bases left in between. From germline, CDR1 is ENHRY and CDR2 SYGVKD. The length of the CDR3 is 14 residues. CDR3 bases: TGTGCCATCAGCACGACAGGCCCTCAAGAGACCCAGTACTTC. Protein product: CAISTTGPQETQYF.

The chain is built from TRBV19 and TRBJ2-5; 7 positions match TRBD1. CDR3 size: 15 residues. In germline, CDR1 is LNHDA, CDR2 SQIVND (reference sequence). The J segment lost 5 bases and the V segment lost 1 base, leaving 7 bases of the junction unmatched. For the CDR3, the DNA is TGTGCCAGTAGTATAGGGGGACAGCCTTGGGAGACCCAGTACTTC. Residues: CASSIGGQPWETQYF.

The V and J genes are TRBV27 and TRBJ2-4, with 7 bases fitting TRBD2. The germline CDR1 and CDR2 sequences are MNHEY and SMNVEV (reference sequence). CDR3 size: 15 residues. V shed 2 bases and J 3 bases; nucleotides not matched to a gene: 4. The CDR3 DNA reads as TGTGCCAGCAGTTTAGGGGGGGTGGGCAAAAACATTCAGTACTTC. It codes for CASSLGGVGKNIQYF.

Only one count was recorded for this clone. The chain recombines TRBV7-9 with TRBJ1-3; maybe TRBD1 (5 bases). This CDR3 is 15 amino acids long. Between the trimmed V and J ends, which lost 1 base and 4 bases, there was a span of 11 bases. Per germline, CDR1 SEHNR and CDR2 FQNEAQ (reference sequence). CDR3 in amino acids: CASSLDARAGNTIYF. The CDR3 coding sequence is TGTGCCAGCAGCTTAGATGCCAGGGCCGGAAACACCATATATTTT.

The rearrangement links TRBV7-6 to TRBJ2-1; the match to TRBD1 covers 8 bases. Germline trimming cut 5 bases from V and 8 bases from J; bases unmatched to any gene: 5. There are 13 residues in the CDR3. The germline gives CDR1 SGHVS, CDR2 FNYEAQ. Written as DNA, the CDR3 is TGTGCCAGCAGCCCGGACAGGGTCGATGAGCAGTTCTTC. Translated: CASSPDRVDEQFF.

This rearrangement joins TRBV6-6 to TRBJ1-4; D not resolved. The germline V and J ends were trimmed by 6 bases and 8 bases, with 13 bases remaining between them. The CDR3 is 13 amino acids. CDR1 is MNHNY and CDR2 is SVGAGI in the germline V gene (reference sequence). For the CDR3, the DNA is TGTGCCAGCAGCCCCACCCCCTGGGAAAAACTGTTTTTT. It yields the protein CASSPTPWEKLFF.

This clone was recorded once. The chain recombines TRBV7-2 with TRBJ2-2, with 9 bases lining up with TRBD1. CDR3 size: 17 residues. Germline CDR1 is SGHTA and CDR2 is FQGNSA. The trim removed 6 bases at V and 2 bases at J, leaving 10 bases unmatched. DNA for the CDR3: TGTGCCAGCAGGGGGTACTGGGGACAGGGTAACACCGGGGAGCTGTTTTTT. It encodes CASRGYWGQGNTGELFF.

Here the CDR3 reads CASRPRLADTQYF. The CDR3 DNA reads TGTGCCAGCAGGCCCAGACTAGCCGATACGCAGTATTTT. This sequence joins TRBV6-5 and TRBJ2-3; 7 bases match TRBD2. The V gene's germline CDR1 is MNHEY and CDR2 SVGAGI. The V gene end was trimmed by 6 bases and the J gene end by 6 bases; junction bases not matched to a gene: 6. The CDR3 extends over 13 amino acids.

This chain links TRBV28 with TRBJ2-5; the match to TRBD2 covers 10 bases. V lost 8 bases to trimming and J lost 2 bases; unmatched junction nucleotides: 2. Germline CDR1 reads MDHEN; CDR2 reads SYDVKM. This CDR3 has 13 residues. The CDR3 region is CASLAGAQETQYF. The CDR3 DNA is TGTGCCAGCCTAGCGGGAGCGCAAGAGACCCAGTACTTC.

The rearrangement links TRBV5-4 to TRBJ2-1; TRBD1 matches 8 bases. Trimming took 3 bases from V and 7 from J; bases not matched to a gene: 9. Germline V gives CDR1 SGHNT, CDR2 YYREEE (reference sequence). CDR3 length equals 15 residues. The CDR3 loop is CASSSSGGAGNEQFF. The DNA of the CDR3 is TGTGCCAGCAGCTCCTCAGGGGGCGCGGGTAATGAGCAGTTCTTC.

The V gene is TRBV27, the J gene TRBJ1-1; no definite D call. The CDR3 spans 16 residues. Germline CDR1 is MNHEY and CDR2 is SMNVEV (reference sequence). Trimming shortened V by 3 bases and J by 0 bases, and 14 bases separated the two germline ends. The CDR3 here is CASSFGQYTMNTEAFF. The CDR3 DNA sequence: TGTGCCAGCAGTTTCGGGCAGTACACGATGAACACTGAAGCTTTCTTT.

V is TRBV2 and J is TRBJ2-5; D may match TRBD1 or TRBD2 (5 bases each). Germline assignment: CDR1 SNHLY and CDR2 FYNNEI. V dropped 6 bases and J dropped 9 bases, with 11 bases sitting between them. The CDR3 covers 11 residues. The CDR3 here is CASSDPGPQYF. The DNA for the CDR3 is TGTGCCAGCAGCGATCCGGGACCCCAGTACTTC.

The rearrangement links TRBV6-6 to TRBJ1-3; D is perhaps TRBD1 (5 bases). The CDR3 sequence is 12 residues long. The V and J ends lost 6 bases and 2 bases respectively, with 5 bases between them. Per germline, CDR1 MNHNY and CDR2 SVGAGI (reference sequence). The CDR3, as DNA: TGTGCCAGCAGGGGGCCTGGAAACACCATATATTTT. This gives the protein CASRGPGNTIYF.

The chain combines TRBV7-9 with TRBJ2-7; TRBD2 matches 8 bases. Looked up from germline, CDR1 is SEHNR and CDR2 is FQNEAQ (reference sequence). The V segment lost 6 bases and the J segment 7 bases; nucleotides outside the gene matches: 8. CDR3 length: 13 amino acids. CDR3 loop: CASRPGLVVEQYF. The CDR3 nucleotides are TGTGCCAGCAGGCCGGGACTAGTTGTGGAGCAGTACTTC. The complete variable domain, with remaining parts taken from reference TRBV7-9 and TRBJ2-7, reads DTGVSQNPRHKITKRGQNVTFRCDPISEHNRLYWYRQTLGQGPEFLTYFQNEAQLEKSRLLSDRFSAERPKGSFSTLEIQRTEQGDSAMYLCASRPGLVVEQYFGPGTRLTVT.

The genes are TRBV6-5 and TRBJ2-1; 8 bases fit TRBD2. Germline CDR1 and CDR2: MNHEY and SVGAGI. V lost 2 bases to trimming and J lost 15 bases; unmatched junction nucleotides: 9. The CDR3 is 13 residues long. The CDR3 DNA is TGTGCCAGCAGTTACGGTCCGGGACTAGGGGCGTTCTTC. Translating gives CASSYGPGLGAFF.

This sequence joins TRBV5-1 and TRBJ2-3; 9 bases are a match to TRBD2. The V and J ends lost 0 bases and 5 bases, in that order; junction bases with no gene match: 13. Germline CDR1 reads SGHRS; CDR2 reads YFSETQ. CDR3 length: 18 residues. CDR3 residues: CASSLENRRAGGVDTQYF. CDR3 sequence (DNA): TGCGCCAGCAGCTTGGAAAACCGTCGGGCGGGAGGGGTAGATACGCAGTATTTT.

This clone occurred a few times. The same CDR3 can be traced to other DNA sequences in this sample. The chain uses TRBV5-6 and TRBJ1-1, with D hard to call. CDR3 length: 14 residues. Germline V CDR1 and CDR2: SGHDT, YYEEEE. V lost 0 bases to trimming and J lost 4 bases, with 10 bases between them. The DNA for the CDR3 is TGTGCCAGCAGCTTGGTGGCGGGTGGCACTGAAGCTTTCTTT. It yields the protein CASSLVAGGTEAFF. The full variable domain, rest sourced from reference TRBV5-6 and TRBJ1-1, is DAGVTQSPTHLIKTRGQQVTLRCSPKSGHDTVSWYQQALGQGPQFIFQYYEEEERQRGNFPDRFSGHQFPNYSSELNVNALLLGDSALYLCASSLVAGGTEAFFGQGTRLTVV.

The V and J genes are TRBV28 and TRBJ2-7, with TRBD2 matching over 7 bases. Germline CDR1 reads MDHEN; CDR2 reads SYDVKM. V was clipped by 3 bases and J by 5 bases; unmatched bases: 7. The CDR3 loop spans 14 amino acids. The CDR3 is CASSFPGLVNEQYF. In DNA form, the CDR3 reads TGTGCCAGCAGTTTCCCCGGACTAGTGAACGAGCAGTACTTC.